Listed here are 4 T cell receptor beta chains from one sample, sequenced in a study of shared clonotypes between healthy human individuals. Sequencing was performed with immunoSEQ multiplex PCR; in TCRdb, only in-frame clones are kept and a portion is missing. Among under 600,000 clones, roughly 72% were seen once, and the ten largest hold around 13%. The sequencing sample was made of PBMCs. These receptors all come from a woman in her forties in good health. Some clones in this sample may be carry-over from other donors' samples.

The V and J genes are TRBV27 and TRBJ2-3, with 7 positions matching TRBD2. The CDR3 spans 13 residues. The germline V gene has CDR1 MNHEY and CDR2 SMNVEV (reference sequence). V was clipped by 5 bases and J by 1 base; unmatched bases: 0. The CDR3 DNA is TGTGCCAGCAGTGGGAGGGGCACAGATACGCAGTATTTT. Its translation is CASSGRGTDTQYF.

The J gene is TRBJ2-5, the V gene TRBV30; perhaps D is TRBD1 or TRBD2 (6 bases each). Per the germline V gene, CDR1 is GTSNPN and CDR2 is SVGIG (reference sequence). V dropped 1 base and J dropped 9 bases, with 9 bases sitting between them. The CDR3 runs 11 residues. The CDR3 DNA is TGTGCCTGGAGTGGGGGGGCGCCCCAGTACTTC. This codes for CAWSGGAPQYF.

This chain joins TRBV28 and TRBJ1-6; D possibly corresponds to TRBD1 (6 bases). V was cut by 7 bases and J by 9 bases, with 16 bases left in between. CDR1 is MDHEN, CDR2 SYDVKM, per germline. The CDR3 spans 14 residues. Here the CDR3 DNA reads TGTGCCAGCAATACCCCCCGGGGGGCTTCACCCCTCCACTTT. Amino acid sequence: CASNTPRGASPLHF. Drawing the rest from reference TRBV28 and TRBJ1-6, the complete variable domain is DVKVTQSSRYLVKRTGEKVFLECVQDMDHENMFWYRQDPGLGLRLIYFSYDVKMKEKGDIPEGYSVSREKKERFSLILESASTNQTSMYLCASNTPRGASPLHFGNGTRLTVT.

The V and J genes are TRBV30 and TRBJ1-2; D is unresolved. This CDR3 spans 13 amino acids. Per the germline V gene, CDR1 is GTSNPN and CDR2 is SVGIG (reference sequence). V lost 0 bases and J lost 8, with 13 bases in between. The CDR3 sequence: CAWSVLLAIGYTF. DNA of the CDR3: TGTGCCTGGAGTGTACTCCTAGCCATAGGCTACACCTTC. The complete variable domain, with remaining parts taken from reference TRBV30 and TRBJ1-2, reads SQTIHQWPATLVQPVGSPLSLECTVEGTSNPNLYWYRQAAGRGLQLLFYSVGIGQISSEVPQNLSASRPQDRQFILSSKKLLLSDSGFYLCAWSVLLAIGYTFGSGTRLTVV.